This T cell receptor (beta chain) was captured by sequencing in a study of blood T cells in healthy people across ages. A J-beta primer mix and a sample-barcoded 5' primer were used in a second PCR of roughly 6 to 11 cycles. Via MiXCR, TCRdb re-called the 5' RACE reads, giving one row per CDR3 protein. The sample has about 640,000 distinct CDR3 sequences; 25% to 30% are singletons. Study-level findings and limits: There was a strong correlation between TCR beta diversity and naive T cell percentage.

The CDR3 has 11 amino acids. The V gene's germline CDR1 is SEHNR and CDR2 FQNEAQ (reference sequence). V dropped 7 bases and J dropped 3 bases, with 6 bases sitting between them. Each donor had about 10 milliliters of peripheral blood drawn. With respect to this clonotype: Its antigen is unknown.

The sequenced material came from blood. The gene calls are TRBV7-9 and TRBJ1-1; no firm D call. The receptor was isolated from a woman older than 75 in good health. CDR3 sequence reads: CASTTDTEAFF. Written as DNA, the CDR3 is TGTGCCAGCACCACGGACACTGAAGCTTTCTTT.